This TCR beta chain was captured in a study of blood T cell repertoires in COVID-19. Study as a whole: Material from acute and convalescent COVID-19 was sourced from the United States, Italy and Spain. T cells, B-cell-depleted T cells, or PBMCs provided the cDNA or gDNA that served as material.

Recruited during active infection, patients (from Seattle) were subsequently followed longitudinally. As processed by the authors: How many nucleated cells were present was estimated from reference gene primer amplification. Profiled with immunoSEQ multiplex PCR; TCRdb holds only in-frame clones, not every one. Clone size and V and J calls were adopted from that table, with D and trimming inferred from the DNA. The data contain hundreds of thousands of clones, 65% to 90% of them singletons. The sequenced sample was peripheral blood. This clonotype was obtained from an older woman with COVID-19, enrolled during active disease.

The CDR3 coding sequence is TGTGCCAGCTGGGCGACGGACACCGGGGAGCTGTTTTTT. It codes for CASWATDTGELFF. This chain uses TRBV28 with TRBJ2-2; D is uncertain. The germline V gene has CDR1 MDHEN and CDR2 SYDVKM. CDR3 length equals 13 residues. V dropped 8 bases and J dropped 3 bases, with 10 bases sitting between them.